These 22 T cell receptor beta chains originate from one sample sequenced in a study of neurological immune-mediated disorders. Time point in this sample: longitudinal time-point 1 (baseline). Each CDR3 protein is one row after TCRdb ran MiXCR on the 5' RACE reads. This table holds around 71,000 distinct CDR3 sequences, roughly 15% found once. The specimen was PBMCs. The receptor set was obtained from a female donor with HTLV-1-associated myelopathy (HAM/TSP).

This clonotype occurred many times. The V call is TRBV2, the J call TRBJ1-2; D remains unclear. V was clipped by 6 bases and J by 7 bases, with 12 bases between them. Germline V gene sequence: CDR1 SNHLY, CDR2 FYNNEI. The CDR3 is made up of 12 amino acids. The DNA for the CDR3 is TGTGCCAGCAGCCAGAATTCGGGTGGCTACACCTTC. Its translation: CASSQNSGGYTF. The full variable domain, rest sourced from reference TRBV2 and TRBJ1-2, is EPEVTQTPSHQVTQMGQEVILRCVPISNHLYFYWYRQILGQKVEFLVSFYNNEISEKSEIFDDQFSVERPDGSNFTLKIRSTKLEDSAMYFCASSQNSGGYTFGSGTRLTVV.

This clonotype was seen ten or more times. The V gene is TRBV5-1, the J gene TRBJ2-5, with 7 positions matching TRBD1. From germline, CDR1 is SGHRS and CDR2 YFSETQ. J gave up 5 bases and V 2 bases, and 9 bases lay outside the gene matches. CDR3 length: 15 residues. CDR3 in DNA: TGCGCCAGCAGCTTTCGTGACAGGGAAGTCGAGACCCAGTACTTC. Translated: CASSFRDREVETQYF. The variable domain in full, completed from reference TRBV5-1 and TRBJ2-5, reads KAGVTQTPRYLIKTRGQQVTLSCSPISGHRSVSWYQQTPGQGLQFLFEYFSETQRNKGNFPGRFSGRQFSNSRSEMNVSTLELGDSALYLCASSFRDREVETQYFGPGTRLLVL.

This clonotype was recorded many times. The chain combines TRBV20-1 with TRBJ1-1; 7 bases are a match to TRBD1. CDR3 size: 11 residues. The germline gives CDR1 DFQATT, CDR2 SNEGSKA (reference sequence). Trimming cost V 4 bases and J 7 bases; bases outside gene matches: 3. This chain's CDR3 is CSAMGTDEAFF. DNA for the CDR3: TGCAGTGCTATGGGGACAGATGAAGCTTTCTTT.

This clonotype was seen at least ten times. This chain uses TRBV5-1 with TRBJ2-3; 9 bases agree with TRBD2. The CDR3 has 15 residues. The germline V gene has CDR1 SGHRS and CDR2 YFSETQ. V was clipped by 3 bases and J by 4 bases; unmatched bases: 6. The DNA for the CDR3 is TGCGCCAGCAGCTGGGCTAGCGGGGTGTCAGATACGCAGTATTTT. It is translated as CASSWASGVSDTQYF.

There are many counts of this clonotype. The chain uses TRBV21-1 and TRBJ1-5; TRBD1, the table's D call, was not compared with the DNA. TRBV21-1 is recorded as a pseudogene. This CDR3 has 16 residues. CDR3 DNA sequence: TGTGCCAGCAGCAAAAAAACGGGGGCCGGCAATCAGCCCCAGCATTTT. This gives the protein CASSKKTGAGNQPQHF.

This clonotype was seen at least ten times. The chain joins TRBV5-1 to TRBJ2-1; no reliable D call. Trimming left V 0 bases short and J 4 bases short, with 8 bases between. CDR3 length: 14 amino acids. CDR1 is SGHRS, CDR2 YFSETQ, per germline. Written as DNA, the CDR3 is TGCGCCAGCAGCTTGGGTCACCCTTACAATGAGCAGTTCTTC. Translated: CASSLGHPYNEQFF. Combining the CDR3 with reference TRBV5-1 and TRBJ2-1 gives the whole variable domain KAGVTQTPRYLIKTRGQQVTLSCSPISGHRSVSWYQQTPGQGLQFLFEYFSETQRNKGNFPGRFSGRQFSNSRSEMNVSTLELGDSALYLCASSLGHPYNEQFFGPGTRLTVL.

This chain joins TRBV5-6 and TRBJ2-1; D gene ambiguous. V lost 7 bases, J lost 5 bases, and 7 bases lay in between. Germline V gene data show CDR1 as SGHDT and CDR2 as YYEEEE. The CDR3 contains 11 residues. CDR3 sequence reads: CASSAHNEQFF. The CDR3 nucleotides are TGTGCCAGCTCGGCCCACAATGAGCAGTTCTTC.

This clonotype was recorded at least ten times. V and J are TRBV2 and TRBJ2-5; no definite D call. The length of the CDR3 is 12 residues. The V end was cut by 7 bases, the J end by 0 bases, with 6 bases between. CDR1 and CDR2 (germline): SNHLY, FYNNEI. CDR3 residues: CASKRDQETQYF. The CDR3 DNA follows: TGTGCCAGCAAAAGGGACCAAGAGACCCAGTACTTC.

This clonotype was picked up many times. The chain links TRBV6-5 to TRBJ2-2; D may correspond to TRBD1 or TRBD2 (6 bases each). Between the trimmed V and J ends, which lost 1 base and 2 bases, there was a span of 8 bases. The V gene's germline CDR1 is MNHEY and CDR2 SVGAGI. This CDR3 spans 15 amino acids. CDR3 coding DNA: TGTGCCAGCAGTTACTGGGGGGCCAACACCGGGGAGCTGTTTTTT. Protein sequence: CASSYWGANTGELFF.

This clonotype was detected ten times or more. This rearrangement joins TRBV10-3 to TRBJ2-3; D is undetermined. The CDR3 contains 14 residues. Germline CDR1 is ENHRY and CDR2 is SYGVKD. V was shortened by 6 bases and J by 0 bases, with 10 bases between the two germline ends. CDR3: CAIRRHASTDTQYF. CDR3 DNA: TGTGCCATCAGGAGGCACGCTAGCACAGATACGCAGTATTTT.

The chain recombines TRBV5-1 with TRBJ2-1, with D hard to call. The CDR3 is 14 residues long. V was clipped by 2 bases and J by 5 bases, with 11 bases between them. CDR1 and CDR2 from the germline V gene are SGHRS and YFSETQ. CDR3 region: CASSFQQIDNEQFF. As DNA, the CDR3 is TGCGCCAGCAGCTTCCAACAGATAGACAATGAGCAGTTCTTC.

The chain recombines TRBV6-6 with TRBJ2-3; D gene ambiguous. The V and J ends lost 4 bases and 2 bases respectively, with 13 bases between them. The germline gives CDR1 MNHNY, CDR2 SVGAGI (reference sequence). CDR3 length equals 15 residues. This chain's CDR3 is CASSSPRADTDTQYF. The CDR3 DNA sequence: TGTGCCAGCAGTTCCCCTAGGGCTGACACAGATACGCAGTATTTT.

This clonotype occurred many times. The chain combines TRBV5-1 with TRBJ2-1; 9 nucleotides line up with TRBD2. Unmatched junction bases numbered 6, after V lost 7 bases and J lost 10 bases. This CDR3 comprises 12 residues. In germline, CDR1 is SGHRS, CDR2 YFSETQ. The CDR3 region is CASHDLAGEQFF. In DNA, the CDR3 is TGCGCCAGCCACGACCTAGCGGGGGAGCAGTTCTTC.

The rearrangement uses TRBV4-1 and TRBJ2-5, with D possibly matching TRBD2 (5 bases). CDR3 length equals 13 residues. Trimming stripped 1 base from V and 5 bases from J, with 8 bases between. Per the germline V gene, CDR1 is MGHRA and CDR2 is YSYEKL. The DNA for the CDR3 is TGCGCCAGCAGCCAAGGACTATCGGAGACCCAGTACTTC. It translates to CASSQGLSETQYF.

This clonotype was counted between two and nine times. The chain couples TRBV19 to TRBJ1-4; D might be TRBD1 (5 bases). The CDR3 has 15 residues. V lost 6 bases and J 5 bases, leaving 16 bases between the germline ends. CDR1 and CDR2 (germline): LNHDA, SQIVND (reference sequence). The CDR3 spells CASRDPGRENEKLFF. For the CDR3, the DNA is TGTGCCAGTAGAGATCCGGGACGTGAGAATGAAAAACTGTTTTTT.

This clonotype appeared many times. The rearrangement links TRBV29-1 to TRBJ1-3; D unclear. Trimming took 6 bases from V and 1 from J, leaving 7 bases between them. This CDR3 spans 12 amino acids. Germline assignment: CDR1 SQVTM and CDR2 ANQGSEA. The CDR3 DNA sequence: TGCAGCGTCCGGTATTCTGGAAACACCATATATTTT. It codes for CSVRYSGNTIYF.

The sample holds many counts of this clonotype. The chain couples TRBV20-1 to TRBJ2-7, with a possible D match to TRBD1 (5 bases). Germline assignment: CDR1 DFQATT and CDR2 SNEGSKA (reference sequence). V lost 3 bases and J 5 bases, leaving 11 bases between the germline ends. This CDR3 contains 12 residues. In nucleotides, the CDR3 is TGCAGTGCTAGGGGCAGGGTCGACGAGCAGTACTTC. Its protein is CSARGRVDEQYF.

There are many counts of this clonotype. The chain employs TRBV20-1 and TRBJ2-5; 10 nucleotides line up with TRBD2. The J segment lost 5 bases and the V segment lost 0 bases, leaving 6 bases of the junction unmatched. In germline, CDR1 is DFQATT, CDR2 SNEGSKA (reference sequence). The CDR3 loop spans 15 amino acids. CDR3 in DNA: TGCAGTGCTAGAGAGCTGACTAGCGGGCCGGAGACCCAGTACTTC. The encoded protein is CSARELTSGPETQYF.

This clonotype has ten or more counts. The chain joins TRBV5-1 to TRBJ1-6, with 12 bases identical to TRBD1. CDR3 length: 14 residues. J gave up 10 bases and V 5 bases, and 4 bases lay outside the gene matches. Germline assignment: CDR1 SGHRS and CDR2 YFSETQ. The CDR3 nucleotides read TGCGCCAGCAGGGGACAGGGGGCAGGCTCACCCCTCCACTTT. Translation: CASRGQGAGSPLHF.

The table lists this clonotype with a count of one. This may arise from a read error, as a much more abundant clone is one base away. This chain connects TRBV6-6 to TRBJ2-3; weak D call: TRBD2 (5 bases). CDR1 MNHNY and CDR2 SVGAGI come from the germline V gene (reference sequence). The CDR3 extends over 14 amino acids. V lost 0 bases, J lost 6 bases, and 10 bases lay in between. CDR3 residues: CASSYSIWRDTQYF. The CDR3, as DNA: TGTGCCAGCAGTTACTCGATATGGAGGGATACGCAGTATTTT.

This clonotype was found many times. V usage is TRBV12-3 or TRBV12-4 and J usage is TRBJ2-3; possible D gene TRBD1, 6 bases. This CDR3 has 14 amino acids. Trimming pared 1 base from V and 5 bases from J, leaving 10 bases between. Here the CDR3 DNA reads TGTGCCAGCAGTTTAGACAGGGCGTTAGATACGCAGTATTTT. Protein sequence: CASSLDRALDTQYF.

This clonotype was counted many times. The junction departs from germline at one end; a sequencing error may be responsible. J is TRBJ2-3 and V is TRBV20-1; 7 bases are shared with TRBD2. This CDR3 contains 16 residues. The germline gives CDR1 DFQATT, CDR2 SNEGSKA (reference sequence). The DNA for the CDR3 is TGCAGTGCTAGGAAAGGGAGCGGGGAGAGCATAGATACGCAGTATTTT. Translated: CSARKGSGESIDTQYF.